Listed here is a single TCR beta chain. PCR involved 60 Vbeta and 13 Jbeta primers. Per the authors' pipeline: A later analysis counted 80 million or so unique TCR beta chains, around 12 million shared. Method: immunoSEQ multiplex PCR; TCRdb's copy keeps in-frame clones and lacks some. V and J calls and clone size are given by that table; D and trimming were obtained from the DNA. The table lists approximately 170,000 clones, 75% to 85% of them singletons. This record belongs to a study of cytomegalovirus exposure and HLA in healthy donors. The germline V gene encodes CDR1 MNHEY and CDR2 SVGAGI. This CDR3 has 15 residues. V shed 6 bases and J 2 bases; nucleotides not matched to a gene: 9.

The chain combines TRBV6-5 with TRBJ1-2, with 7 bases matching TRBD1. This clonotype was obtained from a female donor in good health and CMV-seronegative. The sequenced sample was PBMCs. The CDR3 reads CASSSPGTVNYGYTF. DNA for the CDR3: TGTGCCAGCAGCTCCCCCGGGACAGTGAACTATGGCTACACCTTC.